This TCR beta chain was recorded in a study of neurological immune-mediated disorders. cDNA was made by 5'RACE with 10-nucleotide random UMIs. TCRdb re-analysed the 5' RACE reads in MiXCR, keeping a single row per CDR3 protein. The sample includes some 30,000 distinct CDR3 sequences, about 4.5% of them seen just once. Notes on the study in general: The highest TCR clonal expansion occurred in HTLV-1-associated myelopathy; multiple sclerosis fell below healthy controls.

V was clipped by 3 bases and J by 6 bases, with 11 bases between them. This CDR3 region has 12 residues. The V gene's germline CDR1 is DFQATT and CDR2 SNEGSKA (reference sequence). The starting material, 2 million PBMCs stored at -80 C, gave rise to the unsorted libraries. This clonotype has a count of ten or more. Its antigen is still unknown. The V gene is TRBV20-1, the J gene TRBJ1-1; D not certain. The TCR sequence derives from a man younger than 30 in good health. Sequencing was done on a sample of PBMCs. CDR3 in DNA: TGCAGTGCTAGGCCCCGACAACCTGAAGCTTTCTTT. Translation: CSARPRQPEAFF.